The subject of this entry is one TCR beta chain. Its specificity is not known. This CDR3 is built from 13 residues. Germline CDR1 and CDR2: SGHTA and FQGTGA. V was clipped by 4 bases and J by 6 bases; unmatched bases: 5. Both about-4-week and about-12-week second-dose recipients were combined. Clones were read by immunoSEQ multiplex PCR, and TCRdb kept only the in-frame ones, dropping some. This table holds some 110,000 clones, more than 75% found once. The record originates from a study of T cell responses to AZD1222 COVID-19 vaccine. Study results and limitations: Vaccination with two AZD1222 doses was followed by a rise in Spike-specific TCR breadth and depth. The donors showed a predominance of white British ancestry and of females, with possible underestimation of clonal diversity.

The specimen comprised peripheral blood, sampled 28 days after the second AZD1222 dose. This chain uses TRBV7-3 with TRBJ1-1; 7 nucleotides line up with TRBD1. The receptor was derived from an adult who received the AZD1222 COVID-19 vaccine. The CDR3 DNA sequence: TGTGCCAGCAGCTCAGACAGGGTCTCTGAAGCTTTCTTT. Translation: CASSSDRVSEAFF.